This T cell receptor beta chain was documented in a study of early T cells in non-severe SARS-CoV-2 infection. Looking at the study overall: Whole-blood bulk RNA, unsorted, was sequenced, and chains were unpaired.

This clonotype was observed a handful of times. Unique molecular identifiers were added to individual cDNA molecules. TCRdb reprocessed the 5' RACE reads with MiXCR, giving one entry per CDR3 protein. This table has about 60,000 distinct CDR3 sequences, around 18% appearing once. V lost 0 bases and J lost 7, with 10 bases in between. The CDR3 runs 15 residues. Germline loops: CDR1 MNHNS, CDR2 SASEGT. This receptor was obtained from an adult who was a healthcare worker with PCR-confirmed SARS-CoV-2 infection or an uninfected control (not recorded which). The rearrangement joins TRBV6-1 to TRBJ1-6; no reliable D call. Source: whole blood, taken at baseline. The CDR3 nucleotides read TGTGCCAGCAGTGAAGCCCCGGACGGGAATTCACCCCTCCACTTT. Its protein product is CASSEAPDGNSPLHF.